This entry features one T cell receptor beta chain sequence. Its antigen is still unknown. The data were produced by immunoSEQ multiplex PCR, yet TCRdb's version contains in-frame clones alone and is incomplete. The sample has some 9,700 clones, over 70% seen once. The source of the sample is a study of early stage breast cancer tumors. Study context: Samples were sequenced at 9 to 10-fold average coverage.

Findings and limits, study-wide: Compared with adjacent normal breast tissue, tumors showed 2 to 2.5-fold greater T cell density and higher clonality. Blood repertoires resembled normal breast more than tumor.

With 6 bases removed from V and 5 bases from J, the gap between germline ends came to 22 bases. The germline V gene encodes CDR1 SQVTM and CDR2 ANQGSEA. CDR3 size: 15 residues. The specimen was normal breast tissue next to the tumor. This chain uses TRBV29-1 with TRBJ1-1, with a tentative D call TRBD1 (6 bases). The clonotype comes from a person between 35 and 49 years old with breast cancer. CDR3 sequence: CSVAYWVAGETEAFF. In DNA form, the CDR3 reads TGCAGCGTGGCGTATTGGGTAGCAGGGGAGACTGAAGCTTTCTTT.